The entry below describes one T cell receptor beta chain. Its antigen is unknown. The protocol was immunoSEQ multiplex PCR, while the TCRdb copy is restricted to in-frame clones and leaves out a portion. The sample contains around 230,000 clones, approximately 86% of which appear only once. This sample was included in a study of cytomegalovirus exposure and HLA in healthy donors. On the study more broadly: It was reported in a later analysis that the 90 to 150 validation repertoires used the same platform as the 666 first-cohort repertoires. General study points: In vitro checks showed that a few CMV-associated chains really do target CMV antigens. TCR beta chains numbering under 200 were designated cytomegalovirus-associated.

There are 13 residues in the CDR3. The germline gives CDR1 SGHAT, CDR2 FQNNGV. The V and J ends lost 5 bases and 5 bases respectively, with 13 bases between them. The validation cohort, a group of over a hundred subjects, included the donors and was separate from the roughly 670-subject first cohort. The origin of this receptor is a woman aged 30 to 39 in good health and CMV-seropositive. V and J are TRBV11-2 and TRBJ2-7; D remains unclear. Sequenced input: PBMCs. This CDR3 reads CASSPPVGDEQYF. CDR3 coding DNA: TGTGCCAGCAGCCCCCCGGTGGGCGACGAGCAGTACTTC.